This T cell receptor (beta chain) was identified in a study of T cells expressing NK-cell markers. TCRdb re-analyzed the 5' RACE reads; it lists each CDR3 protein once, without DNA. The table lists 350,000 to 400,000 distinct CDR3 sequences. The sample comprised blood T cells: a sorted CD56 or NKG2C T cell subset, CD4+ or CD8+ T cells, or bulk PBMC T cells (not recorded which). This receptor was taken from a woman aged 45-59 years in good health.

CDR3: CSVDPGSGYGYTF. The chain links TRBV29-1 to TRBJ1-2; the TRBD1 assignment by TCRdb is unverifiable without DNA. The CDR3 contains 13 residues. Per germline, CDR1 SQVTM and CDR2 ANQGSEA.